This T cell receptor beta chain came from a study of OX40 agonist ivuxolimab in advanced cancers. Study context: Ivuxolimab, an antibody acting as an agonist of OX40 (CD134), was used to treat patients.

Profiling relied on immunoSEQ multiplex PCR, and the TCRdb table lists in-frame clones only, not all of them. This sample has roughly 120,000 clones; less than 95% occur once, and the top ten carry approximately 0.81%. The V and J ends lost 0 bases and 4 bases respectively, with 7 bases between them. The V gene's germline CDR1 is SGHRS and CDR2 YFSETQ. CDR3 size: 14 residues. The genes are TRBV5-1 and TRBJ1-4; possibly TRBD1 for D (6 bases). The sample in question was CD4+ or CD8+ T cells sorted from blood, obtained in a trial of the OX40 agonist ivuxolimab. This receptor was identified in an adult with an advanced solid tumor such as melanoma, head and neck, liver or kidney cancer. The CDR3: CASSLGQDNEKLFF. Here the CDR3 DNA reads TGCGCCAGCAGCTTGGGACAGGATAATGAAAAACTGTTTTTT.